Presented here are 32 T cell receptor beta chains from one specimen sequenced in a study of regulatory T cells in long-lasting Graves disease. Building of the TCR beta libraries involved iRepertoire HTBI primers and Arm-PCR of CDR3 regions. TCRdb processed the multiplex PCR reads anew with MiXCR; each CDR3 protein has one entry. Here the sample spans 440,000 or so distinct CDR3 sequences, 16% being singletons. As for time point: newly diagnosed GD, antithyroid drugs for less than 3 months. PBMC RNA served as the TCR library source. The sample also formed part of further work on T cells in Graves' hyperthyroidism and ophthalmopathy.

Sequencing was performed on peripheral blood mononuclear cells (PBMCs), taken at new diagnosis, from a patient treated with antithyroid drugs. The receptor source for this set is a woman aged 30 to 39 with Graves disease.

The V call is TRBV27, the J call TRBJ1-2; tentative D call: TRBD1 (6 bases). The CDR3 runs 16 residues. V lost 0 bases and J lost 8, with 19 bases in between. CDR1 MNHEY and CDR2 SMNVEV come from the germline V gene (reference sequence). The CDR3 protein is CASSLSGRGLRGGYTF. In DNA form, the CDR3 reads TGTGCCAGCAGTTTATCAGGAAGGGGCCTGAGGGGGGGCTACACCTTC.

This clonotype has ten or more counts. The rearrangement uses TRBV3-1 and TRBJ1-1; D is ambiguous. Germline CDR1 and CDR2: LGHDT and YNNKEL (reference sequence). Trimming removed 1 base from V and 0 bases from J, with 12 bases in between. The CDR3 covers 16 residues. In DNA, the CDR3 is TGTGCCAGCAGCCAAGGTCGGCAGCAGATGAACACTGAAGCTTTCTTT. Protein sequence: CASSQGRQQMNTEAFF.

Remarks on this clonotype: A read error may produce the germline difference seen at one junction end. The CDR3 DNA is TGTGCTAGCAGCTTAGGGCGGGAGCGAGGTGAGCAGTTCTTC. Residues: CASSLGRERGEQFF. The rearrangement joins TRBV7-7 to TRBJ2-1, with 7 bases identical to TRBD2. The CDR3 runs 14 residues. Germline CDR1 is SSHAT and CDR2 is FNYEAQ (reference sequence). The whole variable domain, filled in from reference TRBV7-7 and TRBJ2-1, reads GAGVSQSPRYKVTKRGQDVTLRCDPISSHATLYWYQQALGQGPEFLTYFNYEAQPDKSGLPSDRFSAERPEGSISTLTIQRTEQRDSAMYRCASSLGRERGEQFFGPGTRLTVL.

The chain joins TRBV11-2 to TRBJ2-7; 12 bases agree with TRBD2. Per the germline V gene, CDR1 is SGHAT and CDR2 is FQNNGV. The CDR3 contains 17 residues. Trimming took 5 bases from V and 1 from J; bases not matched to a gene: 9. Here the CDR3 DNA reads TGTGCCAGCAGCACGAGGACTAGCGGGATACGGTCCTACGAGCAGTACTTC. The encoded protein is CASSTRTSGIRSYEQYF.

This clonotype has ten or more counts. The rearrangement uses TRBV6-1 and TRBJ2-5; 13 bases match TRBD2. The V and J ends lost 3 bases and 5 bases, in that order; junction bases with no gene match: 9. Germline V gene data show CDR1 as MNHNS and CDR2 as SASEGT. The CDR3 has 17 amino acids. The CDR3, as DNA: TGTGCCAGCAGTGAGTTCGGGACTAGCGGGACACGGGAGACCCAGTACTTC. It translates to CASSEFGTSGTRETQYF.

This clonotype was seen a handful of times. The chain employs TRBV4-2 and TRBJ1-1; 9 bases fit TRBD1. Germline V CDR1 and CDR2: LGHNA, YNFKEQ. This CDR3 comprises 15 residues. V was clipped by 3 bases and J by 7 bases; unmatched bases: 9. CDR3 nucleotides: TGTGCCAGCAGCCACGGACAGGGGCCGGTGGATGAAGCTTTCTTT. This translates into CASSHGQGPVDEAFF.

This clonotype appeared many times. The V gene is TRBV2, the J gene TRBJ2-5; D tentatively fits TRBD1 or TRBD2 (5 bases each). This CDR3 region has 16 residues. Germline V gives CDR1 SNHLY, CDR2 FYNNEI. The V gene lost 5 bases and the J gene lost 5 bases, with 21 bases spanning the gap. The chain's CDR3 is CASSKKAGSPGETQYF. The DNA for the CDR3 is TGTGCCAGCAGTAAAAAGGCGGGCAGCCCAGGGGAGACCCAGTACTTC.

This clonotype was counted ten times or more. V is TRBV6-1 and J is TRBJ2-1; unclear D gene. The CDR3 runs to 12 residues. V was shortened by 6 bases and J by 12 bases, with 15 bases between the two germline ends. The germline gives CDR1 MNHNS, CDR2 SASEGT. CDR3 sequence reads: CASSPTPRVQFF. In DNA, the CDR3 is TGTGCCAGCAGCCCAACACCCCGTGTGCAGTTCTTC.

This clonotype was detected only a few times. The chain has TRBV4-1 and TRBJ2-1, with 7 positions matching TRBD2. CDR1 and CDR2 (germline): MGHRA, YSYEKL. CDR3 size: 17 residues. V was pared by 3 bases and J by 9 bases, with 17 bases of the junction left unmatched. As DNA, the CDR3 is TGCGCCAGCAGCCACCCCCTCGGAGGGTGGGAGGGCGGTGAGCAGTTCTTC. Protein sequence: CASSHPLGGWEGGEQFF.

In its sample, this clonotype was seen many times. The gene calls are TRBV20-1 and TRBJ2-1; D is ambiguous. V was pared by 5 bases and J by 8 bases, with 25 bases between. The CDR3 runs 16 residues. In germline, CDR1 is DFQATT, CDR2 SNEGSKA (reference sequence). Here the CDR3 reads CSAPKLKDPRPDEQFF. In DNA, the CDR3 is TGCAGTGCTCCTAAGCTCAAGGACCCGCGACCCGATGAGCAGTTCTTC.

This clonotype was recorded a few times. The rearrangement links TRBV12-3 or TRBV12-4 to TRBJ2-1, with TRBD1 as a possible D gene (6 bases). V was clipped by 3 bases and J by 0 bases, with 15 bases between them. The CDR3 consists of 17 residues. Here the CDR3 DNA reads TGTGCCAGCAGTTTGGGGACACCTACTAGCTCCTACAATGAGCAGTTCTTC. Translation: CASSLGTPTSSYNEQFF.

This clonotype appeared many times. The rearrangement joins TRBV4-2 to TRBJ1-4; D not certain. CDR1 is LGHNA and CDR2 is YNFKEQ in the germline V gene. Trimming left V 4 bases short and J 0 bases short, with 9 bases between. CDR3 length equals 15 residues. The CDR3 nucleotides read TGTGCCAGCAGCCCCCGAGGTGCAACTAATGAAAAACTGTTTTTT. It encodes CASSPRGATNEKLFF.

This clonotype showed up many times. The chain combines TRBV27 with TRBJ2-5; the match to TRBD2 covers 12 bases. The CDR3 is 17 amino acids. The J segment lost 5 bases and the V segment lost 6 bases, leaving 13 bases of the junction unmatched. Germline assignment: CDR1 MNHEY and CDR2 SMNVEV (reference sequence). DNA of the CDR3: TGTGCCAGCAGCGGACTAGCGGGACCTACGCCCTTGGAGACCCAGTACTTC. Its translation is CASSGLAGPTPLETQYF.

This clonotype came up many times. The rearrangement uses TRBV11-2 and TRBJ2-1; TRBD2 aligns across 11 bases. From germline, CDR1 is SGHAT and CDR2 FQNNGV. V was pared by 4 bases and J by 4 bases, with 9 bases of the junction left unmatched. The CDR3 sequence is 17 residues long. CDR3 protein: CASSSWTSGSNYNEQFF. The CDR3 bases are TGTGCCAGCAGCTCTTGGACTAGCGGGTCAAATTACAATGAGCAGTTCTTC.

At least ten counts were recorded for this clonotype. The chain is built from TRBV18 and TRBJ1-2; D might be TRBD1 (6 bases). The V gene's germline CDR1 is KGHSH and CDR2 LQKENI. V gave up 6 bases and J gave up 7 bases, with 18 bases separating them. The CDR3 runs 14 residues. The CDR3 DNA follows: TGTGCCAGCTCGCCTGACGGGGGGGCTGGTGGCTACACCTTC. Encoded protein: CASSPDGGAGGYTF.

Note on this clonotype: A much larger clone lies a single base off, so this may be a read error. The chain recombines TRBV13 with TRBJ1-2; a weak D match, TRBD1 (5 bases). This CDR3 spans 16 amino acids. CDR1 is PRHDT, CDR2 FYEKMQ, per germline (reference sequence). The CDR3 here is CASSLSSGPPVDGSTF. The DNA of the CDR3 is TGTGCCAGCAGTTTATCTTCGGGGCCACCTGTGGATGGCTCCACCTTC.

Many counts were recorded for this clonotype. This chain joins TRBV7-9 and TRBJ2-6, with a tentative D call TRBD1 (6 bases). Deletions cut 4 bases from V and 2 bases from J, with 9 bases between. The CDR3 covers 15 residues. Looked up from germline, CDR1 is SEHNR and CDR2 is FQNEAQ (reference sequence). The CDR3 is CASSSQGTGANVLTF. Here the CDR3 DNA reads TGTGCCAGCAGCTCACAGGGAACTGGGGCCAACGTCCTGACTTTC.

This clonotype has a handful of counts. V is TRBV3-1 and J is TRBJ2-2; TRBD2 matches 7 bases. This CDR3 has 16 amino acids. Unmatched junction bases numbered 7, after V lost 3 bases and J lost 3 bases. Looked up from germline, CDR1 is LGHDT and CDR2 is YNNKEL (reference sequence). The CDR3 region is CASSQRLARDTGELFF. In DNA form, the CDR3 reads TGTGCCAGCAGCCAGCGACTAGCTCGCGACACCGGGGAGCTGTTTTTT.

This chain uses TRBV11-3 with TRBJ2-5, with a weak D call TRBD1 (8 bases). V gave up 5 bases and J gave up 3 bases, with 19 bases separating them. CDR1 SGHNT and CDR2 YENEEA come from the germline V gene. The CDR3 spans 16 residues. The CDR3 DNA is TGTGCCAGCAGCCGTAGGTCCACAGGGGGGGAAGAGACCCAGTACTTC. It translates to CASSRRSTGGEETQYF.

In its sample, this clonotype was seen many times. V gene TRBV30 combines with J gene TRBJ1-4; 7 positions match TRBD1. CDR3 size: 14 residues. Germline values: CDR1 GTSNPN, CDR2 SVGIG (reference sequence). After removal of 3 bases from V and 5 bases from J, the junction contained 6 bases not matched to a gene. This CDR3 reads CAWSPDRANEKLFF. The CDR3 nucleotides read TGTGCCTGGAGCCCTGACAGGGCGAATGAAAAACTGTTTTTT.

This clonotype was counted at least ten times. This chain joins TRBV4-1 and TRBJ1-1, with D maybe TRBD1 (6 bases). Trimming took 5 bases from V and 1 from J, leaving 17 bases between them. The CDR3 totals 16 residues. Germline values: CDR1 MGHRA, CDR2 YSYEKL. The CDR3 loop reads CASSTYYDRTNTEAFF. Here the CDR3 DNA reads TGCGCCAGCAGCACGTACTACGACAGGACGAACACTGAAGCTTTCTTT.

This clonotype was recorded at least ten times. The chain employs TRBV20-1 and TRBJ2-7; D perhaps matches TRBD2 (5 bases). The CDR3 runs to 15 residues. The V gene's germline CDR1 is DFQATT and CDR2 SNEGSKA (reference sequence). V was pared by 4 bases and J by 0 bases, with 16 bases between. CDR3 residues: CSANGVAASSYEQYF. CDR3 in DNA: TGCAGTGCTAACGGGGTGGCAGCAAGCTCCTACGAGCAGTACTTC.

At least ten counts were recorded for this clonotype. DNA for the CDR3: TGTGCCTGGAATAACAGGGTAGATCAGCCCCAGCATTTT. Protein: CAWNNRVDQPQHF. The rearrangement joins TRBV30 to TRBJ1-5; D possibly corresponds to TRBD1 (6 bases). The CDR3 runs to 13 residues. Deletions cut 4 bases from V and 5 bases from J, with 12 bases between. Germline values: CDR1 GTSNPN, CDR2 SVGIG (reference sequence).

The genes are TRBV3-1 and TRBJ1-2; maybe TRBD1 (5 bases). Trimming cost V 0 bases and J 2 bases, with 13 bases left between them. Germline V gives CDR1 LGHDT, CDR2 YNNKEL (reference sequence). This CDR3 has 16 amino acids. The CDR3 here is CASSQDGHGGNYGYTF. The CDR3 DNA reads as TGTGCCAGCAGCCAAGATGGCCACGGGGGGAACTATGGCTACACCTTC. The complete variable domain, with remaining parts taken from reference TRBV3-1 and TRBJ1-2, reads DTAVSQTPKYLVTQMGNDKSIKCEQNLGHDTMYWYKQDSKKFLKIMFSYNNKELIINETVPNRFSPKSPDKAHLNLHINSLELGDSAVYFCASSQDGHGGNYGYTFGSGTRLTVV.

V and J are TRBV29-1 and TRBJ2-2; 12 bases line up with TRBD2. Germline-derived CDR1 and CDR2 are SQVTM and ANQGSEA. The CDR3 consists of 18 residues. V was pared by 5 bases and J by 5 bases, with 15 bases of the junction left unmatched. The CDR3 DNA is TGCAGCGTTAAGTCGGGGGCTAGCGGGAGGGCAAGAACCGGGGAGCTGTTTTTT. Encoded protein: CSVKSGASGRARTGELFF.

This clonotype was found a few times. Relative to the germline gene, one junction end is altered; a read error may explain this. V and J are TRBV4-3 and TRBJ2-3; TRBD2 might be the D (6 bases). The germline CDR1 and CDR2 sequences are LGHNA and YSLEER. The CDR3 loop spans 16 amino acids. This chain's CDR3 is CAGSQLTSGSTDTQYF. For the CDR3, the DNA is TGCGCCGGCAGCCAACTGACGAGCGGGAGCACAGATACGCAGTATTTT.

There are many counts of this clonotype. This chain connects TRBV10-1 to TRBJ2-7; 10 bases map to TRBD1. The V and J ends lost 6 bases and 1 base, in that order; junction bases with no gene match: 3. The CDR3 spans 14 residues. Per the germline V gene, CDR1 is WNHNN and CDR2 is SYGVQD (reference sequence). The CDR3: CASSRDRGSYEQYF. CDR3 nucleotides: TGCGCCAGCAGCCGGGACAGGGGATCCTACGAGCAGTACTTC.

The chain links TRBV18 to TRBJ2-3; D unresolved. The CDR3 consists of 16 residues. Germline CDR1 is KGHSH and CDR2 is LQKENI. CDR3 amino acids: CGSSPVSQRPTDTQYF. The CDR3 DNA reads TGTGGGAGCTCACCGGTCTCTCAGCGCCCCACAGATACGCAGTATTTT.

A few counts support this clonotype. This chain connects TRBV7-8 to TRBJ2-2; D not certain. The germline V gene has CDR1 SGHVS and CDR2 FQNEAQ. This CDR3 has 16 residues. Trimming took off 5 bases at V and 7 bases at J, with 20 bases between the two ends. The CDR3 DNA reads TGTGCCAGCAGCGAAAGGGCACCAGCACGCGTCGGGGAGCTGTTTTTT. Its protein product is CASSERAPARVGELFF.

This clonotype was observed at least ten times. The gene calls are TRBV3-1 and TRBJ1-1, with D maybe TRBD1 (6 bases). The germline V gene has CDR1 LGHDT and CDR2 YNNKEL (reference sequence). This CDR3 comprises 15 residues. Trimming pared 6 bases from V and 1 base from J, leaving 15 bases between. This chain's CDR3 is CASSPMATGNTEAFF. The CDR3 coding sequence is TGTGCCAGCAGTCCAATGGCGACAGGGAACACTGAAGCTTTCTTT.

This clonotype appeared a few times. The chain joins TRBV6-1 to TRBJ1-6; the D gene is possibly TRBD1 (5 bases). The CDR3 length is 14 residues. Germline CDR1 and CDR2: MNHNS and SASEGT. Trimming stripped 6 bases from V and 5 bases from J, with 11 bases between. This CDR3 reads CASRAGWNNSPLHF. CDR3 nucleotides: TGTGCCAGCAGAGCAGGGTGGAATAATTCACCCCTCCACTTT.

In this sample, this clonotype turned up a few times. The chain joins TRBV4-1 to TRBJ2-5; 11 positions agree with TRBD1. CDR1 and CDR2 (germline): MGHRA, YSYEKL. V shed 3 bases, J shed 2 bases, and the junction held 8 bases outside the gene matches. The CDR3 totals 17 residues. The CDR3 nucleotides are TGCGCCAGCAGCCAGCAACCGGGACAGGGGGGTCAAGAGACCCAGTACTTC. It encodes CASSQQPGQGGQETQYF.